A selection of T cell receptor beta chains follows, all from one sample in a study of somatic mutations in cytotoxic T cells in rheumatoid arthritis. Clones were read by immunoSEQ multiplex PCR, and TCRdb kept only the in-frame ones, dropping some. The sample holds 15,000 to 20,000 clones, about 85% seen once. The material sequenced was CD8+ T cells sorted from blood. These receptors were obtained from an adult with rheumatoid arthritis. Each CDR3 is given with its conserved first and last residue. D genes are given only for firm matches. Clone size appears in some rows only: once, few, many, or a class for an expanded clone.

V gene	CDR3 length	J gene	D gene	clone size	CDR3 protein	CDR3 DNA
TRBV29-1	12	TRBJ2-7	TRBD1	NA	CSAGQSSYEQYF	TGCAGCGCGGGACAGAGCTCCTACGAGCAGTACTTC
TRBV5-4	17	TRBJ2-2	TRBD2	NA	CASSLGLAGGNPGELFF	TGTGCCAGCAGCCTTGGCCTAGCGGGGGGCAATCCCGGGGAGCTGTTTTTT
TRBV6-6	14	TRBJ2-3	NA	NA	CASSWGGPTDTQYF	TGTGCCAGCAGTTGGGGGGGCCCTACAGATACGCAGTATTTT
TRBV9	15	TRBJ2-3	TRBD1	NA	CASSPPGQSTDTQYF	TGTGCCAGCAGCCCACCGGGACAGAGCACAGATACGCAGTATTTT
TRBV7-9	14	TRBJ1-1	NA	NA	CASRPGTVGTEAFF	TGTGCCAGCAGACCTGGGACCGTAGGGACTGAAGCTTTCTTT
TRBV7-9	16	TRBJ2-1	TRBD2	NA	CASRPDSGGSYNEQFF	TGTGCCAGCAGACCGGATAGCGGGGGATCCTACAATGAGCAGTTCTTC
TRBV5-6	13	TRBJ2-7	TRBD1	large	CASTGQGSYEQYF	TGTGCCAGCACCGGACAGGGTTCCTACGAGCAGTACTTC
TRBV4-1	16	TRBJ1-5	NA	few	CASSQSGTEVREPQHF	TGCGCCAGCAGCCAATCTGGGACCGAAGTTCGGGAGCCCCAGCATTTT
TRBV7-9	15	TRBJ2-7	TRBD1	few	CASSATGTGFHEQYF	TGTGCCAGCAGCGCAACCGGGACAGGGTTCCACGAGCAGTACTTC
TRBV7-6	19	TRBJ2-3	TRBD2	NA	CASSLEVPRAGGPGDTQYF	TGTGCCAGCAGCTTAGAGGTGCCCCGAGCGGGGGGGCCCGGTGATACGCAGTATTTT
TRBV19	15	TRBJ2-5	NA	NA	CASSPDSLITGTQYF	TGTGCCAGTAGTCCCGACAGCCTAATCACCGGGACCCAGTACTTC
TRBV29-1	13	TRBJ2-3	NA	NA	CSVLGGRTDTQYF	TGCAGCGTTTTAGGCGGACGCACAGATACGCAGTATTTT
TRBV4-1	17	TRBJ2-5	NA	NA	CASSQDGGPIPQETQYF	TGCGCCAGCAGCCAAGACGGGGGGCCCATCCCTCAAGAGACCCAGTACTTC
TRBV7-3	15	TRBJ2-1	TRBD2	NA	CASSSTSGGYNEQFF	TGTGCCAGCAGCTCGACTAGCGGGGGATACAATGAGCAGTTCTTC
TRBV6-1	13	TRBJ2-1	NA	NA	CASSLPTYNEQFF	TGTGCCAGCAGTCTACCGACTTACAATGAGCAGTTCTTC
TRBV10-3	18	TRBJ2-2	TRBD1	NA	CAISESGATGGAGGELFF	TGTGCCATCAGTGAGTCGGGGGCGACAGGGGGCGCAGGCGGGGAGCTGTTTTTT
TRBV30	10	TRBJ2-1	NA	once	CAWSHNEQFF	TGTGCCTGGAGCCACAATGAGCAGTTCTTC
TRBV1	16	TRBJ1-5	NA	NA	CTSSQRDTQPNQPQHF	TGCACCAGCAGCCAAAGGGACACCCAACCCAATCAGCCCCAGCATTTT
TRBV30	13	TRBJ2-5	TRBD2	NA	CAWSRDDGREPYF	TGTGCCTGGAGTCGGGACGATGGGAGGGAGCCGTACTTC
TRBV7-9	18	TRBJ2-3	TRBD2	NA	CASSSISGGPLTADTQYF	TGTGCCAGCAGCTCCATTAGCGGGGGGCCCCTAACTGCAGATACGCAGTATTTT
TRBV6-5	15	TRBJ2-7	TRBD1	NA	CASSYSETGIYEQYF	TGTGCCAGCAGTTACTCTGAGACAGGGATCTACGAGCAGTACTTC
TRBV10-1	14	TRBJ2-7	TRBD1	few	CASSRDSSSYEQYF	TGCGCCAGCAGCCGGGACAGCAGTAGTTACGAGCAGTACTTC
TRBV11-2	11	TRBJ2-7	NA	NA	CASSHAYEQYF	TGTGCCAGCAGCCATGCCTACGAGCAGTACTTC
TRBV27	15	TRBJ2-2	NA	NA	CASSPGWGNTGELFF	TGTGCCAGCAGTCCGGGGTGGGGGAACACCGGGGAGCTGTTTTTT
TRBV27	17	TRBJ1-5	NA	NA	CASKGGVGGNSNQPQHF	TGTGCCAGCAAGGGGGGAGTAGGGGGGAATAGCAATCAGCCCCAGCATTTT
TRBV6-5	14	TRBJ2-7	TRBD1	NA	CASRHNQGANEQYF	TGTGCCAGCAGGCACAATCAGGGGGCTAACGAGCAGTACTTC
TRBV10-2	13	TRBJ1-5	NA	NA	CASSLWGGEPQHF	TGCGCCAGCAGTCTGTGGGGGGGAGAGCCCCAGCATTTT
TRBV5-4	13	TRBJ2-6	NA	NA	CASSPPDADVLTF	TGTGCCAGCAGCCCACCCGATGCCGACGTCCTGACTTTC
TRBV28	16	TRBJ1-1	NA	NA	CASSLRGRYVNTEAFF	TGTGCCAGCAGCCTCAGGGGCCGATACGTGAACACTGAAGCTTTCTTT
TRBV7-9	13	TRBJ1-2	NA	NA	CASSQGTGLGYTF	TGTGCCAGCAGCCAGGGTACAGGGTTAGGCTACACCTTC
TRBV9	14	TRBJ2-1	NA	once	CASSVGGAYGEQFF	TGTGCCAGCAGCGTGGGGGGGGCCTACGGTGAGCAGTTCTTC